The TCR beta chain under discussion was sequenced for a study of neurological immune-mediated disorders. Study-wide results and limits: Association of the multiple sclerosis repertoire cluster with clinical or MRI features was not observed for any feature. Levels of TCR clonal expansion peaked in HTLV-1-associated myelopathy and reached their lowest in multiple sclerosis, under those of healthy controls.

This clonotype was recorded many times. No antigen is known for it. Each TCR transcript was tagged with a 10-nucleotide random UMI during 5'RACE. MiXCR was run by TCRdb on the 5' RACE reads, yielding one entry per CDR3 protein. The table includes about 46,000 distinct CDR3 sequences, roughly 2% detected once. The CDR3 consists of 13 residues. CDR1 and CDR2 from the germline V gene are SGHTS and YDEGEE. V gave up 3 bases and J gave up 5 bases; unmatched junction bases: 3. Sample: PBMCs. This clonotype was obtained from a woman aged 40-49 years with multiple sclerosis. This chain joins TRBV5-8 and TRBJ2-3; 7 bases align to TRBD1. In nucleotides, the CDR3 is TGTGCCAGCAGCTCGACAGGGTTAGATACGCAGTATTTT. Its protein is CASSSTGLDTQYF.